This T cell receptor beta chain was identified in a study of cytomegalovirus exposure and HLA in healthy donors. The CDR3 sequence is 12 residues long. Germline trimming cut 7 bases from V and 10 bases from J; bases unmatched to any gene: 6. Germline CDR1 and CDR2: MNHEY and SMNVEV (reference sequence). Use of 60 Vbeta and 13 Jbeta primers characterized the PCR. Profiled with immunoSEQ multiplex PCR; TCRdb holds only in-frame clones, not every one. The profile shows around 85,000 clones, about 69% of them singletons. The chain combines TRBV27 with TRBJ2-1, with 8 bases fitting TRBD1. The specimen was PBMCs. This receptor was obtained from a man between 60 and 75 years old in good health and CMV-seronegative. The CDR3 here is CASTGGRGEQFF. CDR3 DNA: TGTGCCAGCACAGGGGGCCGTGGGGAGCAGTTCTTC.